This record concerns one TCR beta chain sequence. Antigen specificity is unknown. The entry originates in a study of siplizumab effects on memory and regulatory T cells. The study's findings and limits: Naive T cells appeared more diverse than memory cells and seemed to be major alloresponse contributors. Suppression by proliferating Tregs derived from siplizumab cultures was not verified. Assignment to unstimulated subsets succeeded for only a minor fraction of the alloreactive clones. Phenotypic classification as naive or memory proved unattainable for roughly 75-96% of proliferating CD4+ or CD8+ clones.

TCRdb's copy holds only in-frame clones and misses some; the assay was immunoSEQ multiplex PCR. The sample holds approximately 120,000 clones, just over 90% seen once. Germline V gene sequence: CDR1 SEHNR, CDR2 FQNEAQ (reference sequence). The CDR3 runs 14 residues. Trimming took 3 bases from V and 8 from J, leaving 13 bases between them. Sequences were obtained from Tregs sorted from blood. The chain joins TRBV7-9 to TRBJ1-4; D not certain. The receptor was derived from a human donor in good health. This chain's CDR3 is CASSFAATSEKLFF. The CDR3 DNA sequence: TGTGCCAGCAGCTTCGCCGCTACAAGCGAAAAACTGTTTTTT.